This passage covers 21 T cell receptor beta chains from one sample sequenced in a study of T cells in Graves' hyperthyroidism and ophthalmopathy (dated by TCRdb to the late 2010s). Libraries were constructed by multiplex PCR. Sequencing was carried out with an Illumina HiSeq 2000. The TCR beta CDR3 regions were amplified from the RNA transcripts. The TCR CDR3 was subjected to a first round of RT-PCR using the HTBI primer set and the Qiagen OneStep RT-PCR kit. In-frame beta chains were kept once TCRdb had trimmed the public reads at Q25 with fastp and called clones with MiXCR. Rows are unified per CDR3 protein, each entry keeping the most common DNA and genes. The sample contains hundreds of thousands of distinct CDR3 sequences, about 14% of them found a single time. The ten largest clones capture more than 8.5% of the sample. The specimen was blood. Receptor source: a woman in her late teens or twenties with Graves' hyperthyroidism.

The table lists this clonotype with many counts. The V call is TRBV7-9, the J call TRBJ1-1, with 7 nucleotides matching TRBD1. This CDR3 spans 15 amino acids. Germline CDR1 and CDR2: SEHNR and FQNEAQ (reference sequence). V gave up 5 bases and J gave up 7 bases; unmatched junction bases: 13. The CDR3: CASSHRTGPTGEAFF. CDR3 in DNA: TGTGCCAGCAGCCATAGGACAGGACCCACGGGTGAAGCTTTCTTT.

The chain carries TRBV7-3 and TRBJ2-4, with 15 positions matching TRBD2. Germline assignment: CDR1 SGHTA and CDR2 FQGTGA. With 1 base clipped from V and 3 bases from J, the junction kept 4 bases outside the gene matches. The CDR3 spans 18 residues. The CDR3 is CASSLRPGLAGGKNIQYF. The DNA of the CDR3 is TGTGCCAGCAGCTTAAGGCCGGGACTAGCGGGGGGCAAAAACATTCAGTACTTC.

This clonotype was found many times. The chain couples TRBV18 to TRBJ2-7; TRBD1 matches at 8 bases. Losses at the gene ends were 4 bases for V and 2 bases for J; bases not matched to a gene: 7. CDR3 length: 15 amino acids. Per the germline V gene, CDR1 is KGHSH and CDR2 is LQKENI. The CDR3: CASSQGYRGAYEQYF. CDR3 sequence (DNA): TGTGCCAGCTCACAGGGTTACAGGGGGGCCTACGAGCAGTACTTC.

Note on this clonotype: Just one base apart from a much larger clone, this may be a read error. The rearrangement uses TRBV28 and TRBJ2-3, with D unresolved. CDR1 is MDHEN and CDR2 is SYDVKM in the germline V gene. This CDR3 is 14 amino acids long. Here the CDR3 reads CASSLRAITDTQCF. The CDR3 nucleotides read TGTGCCAGCAGTTTAAGGGCTATCACAGATACGCAGTGTTTT.

In this sample, this clonotype turned up many times. The V call is TRBV7-8, the J call TRBJ2-7; perhaps TRBD2 as D (5 bases). Germline V gene sequence: CDR1 SGHVS, CDR2 FQNEAQ. Trimming took 5 bases from V and 3 from J, leaving 17 bases between them. CDR3 length: 15 amino acids. The CDR3 nucleotides are TGTGCCAGCAGCCCCTGGACTGAGCCGCTCTACGAGCAGTACTTC. Encoded protein: CASSPWTEPLYEQYF.

In its sample, this clonotype was seen many times. V is TRBV11-2 and J is TRBJ1-1; D not resolved. This CDR3 spans 13 amino acids. The V and J ends lost 4 bases and 1 base respectively, with 7 bases between them. The germline CDR1 and CDR2 sequences are SGHAT and FQNNGV. CDR3 sequence: CASSSDANTEAFF. As DNA, the CDR3 is TGTGCCAGCAGCTCAGACGCGAACACTGAAGCTTTCTTT.

The chain couples TRBV29-1 to TRBJ1-4, with a weak D call TRBD1 (6 bases). The CDR3 is 10 amino acids. V was clipped by 0 bases and J by 13 bases, with 6 bases between them. Germline V gene lookup returns CDR1 SQVTM and CDR2 ANQGSEA. CDR3 sequence: CSVEEDRLFF. CDR3 bases: TGCAGCGTTGAAGAGGACAGACTGTTTTTT.

This chain joins TRBV29-1 and TRBJ2-3; 8 nucleotides line up with TRBD1. After removal of 6 bases from V and 5 bases from J, the junction contained 7 bases not matched to a gene. This CDR3 has 13 amino acids. Germline V gene sequence: CDR1 SQVTM, CDR2 ANQGSEA. The CDR3 DNA follows: TGCAGCGTCGGACAGGGCTTGGAAGATACGCAGTATTTT. The encoded protein is CSVGQGLEDTQYF.

There are a few counts of this clonotype. This chain connects TRBV5-1 to TRBJ1-2, with D perhaps TRBD1 (5 bases). Trimming stripped 4 bases from V and 7 bases from J, with 20 bases between. From germline, CDR1 is SGHRS and CDR2 YFSETQ. This CDR3 has 15 residues. Written as DNA, the CDR3 is TGCGCCAGCAGCCTGGGCCAGAGCAGGGAAGGTGGCTACACCTTC. Amino acids: CASSLGQSREGGYTF.

This clonotype was observed many times. This sequence joins TRBV28 and TRBJ1-6; D not certain. CDR3 length equals 14 residues. V lost 1 base to trimming and J lost 8 bases, with 9 bases between them. Looked up from germline, CDR1 is MDHEN and CDR2 is SYDVKM. The CDR3 is CASSLFPQDSPLHF. CDR3 bases: TGTGCCAGCAGTTTATTCCCCCAGGATTCACCCCTCCACTTT. The full variable domain, its missing parts supplied by reference TRBV28 and TRBJ1-6, is DVKVTQSSRYLVKRTGEKVFLECVQDMDHENMFWYRQDPGLGLRLIYFSYDVKMKEKGDIPEGYSVSREKKERFSLILESASTNQTSMYLCASSLFPQDSPLHFGNGTRLTVT.

This clonotype was observed at least ten times. The J gene is TRBJ1-1, the V gene TRBV20-1; D is unresolved. With 3 bases removed from V and 4 bases from J, the gap between germline ends came to 12 bases. This CDR3 is 13 amino acids long. Germline loops: CDR1 DFQATT, CDR2 SNEGSKA (reference sequence). CDR3 residues: CSARTDLGTEAFF. CDR3 nucleotide sequence: TGCAGTGCTAGGACGGATTTGGGCACTGAAGCTTTCTTT.

This chain uses TRBV5-4 with TRBJ2-1; no clear D gene. The germline V and J ends were trimmed by 4 bases and 8 bases, with 16 bases remaining between them. The CDR3 is 14 amino acids. Germline assignment: CDR1 SGHNT and CDR2 YYREEE (reference sequence). In nucleotides, the CDR3 is TGTGCCAGCAGCCCGGCACTTGTTCGCGATGAGCAGTTCTTC. Its protein is CASSPALVRDEQFF.

This clonotype was picked up many times. V usage is TRBV20-1 and J usage is TRBJ2-1; D remains ambiguous. Trimming stripped 1 base from V and 2 bases from J, with 12 bases between. The CDR3 has 15 residues. Germline V gene lookup returns CDR1 DFQATT and CDR2 SNEGSKA (reference sequence). The CDR3 nucleotides read TGCAGTGCTAGAGCCATCGGACGTACCTACAATGAGCAGTTCTTC. This gives the protein CSARAIGRTYNEQFF.

V usage is TRBV7-6 and J usage is TRBJ2-7; weak D call: TRBD1 (7 bases). This CDR3 contains 15 residues. V shed 5 bases and J shed 5 bases, with 19 bases lying between them. CDR1 and CDR2 from the germline V gene are SGHVS and FNYEAQ. The CDR3 DNA follows: TGTGCCAGCAGCCTTTACAGGGGACTTCGGGACGAGCAGTACTTC. It yields the protein CASSLYRGLRDEQYF.

The table lists this clonotype with many counts. The rearrangement joins TRBV7-9 to TRBJ2-7; 7 bases match TRBD1. The trim removed 4 bases at V and 0 bases at J, leaving 9 bases unmatched. There are 16 residues in the CDR3. Germline V CDR1 and CDR2: SEHNR, FQNEAQ (reference sequence). This CDR3 is CASSSAQGDSSYEQYF. CDR3 coding DNA: TGTGCCAGCAGCTCGGCCCAGGGGGACAGCTCCTACGAGCAGTACTTC.

V and J are TRBV28 and TRBJ1-6; possibly TRBD1 for D (5 bases). The CDR3 length is 13 residues. Germline V gene lookup returns CDR1 MDHEN and CDR2 SYDVKM. Trimming shortened V by 10 bases and J by 7 bases, and 14 bases separated the two germline ends. CDR3: CAIDQGWNSPLHF. CDR3 DNA sequence: TGTGCCATCGATCAGGGTTGGAATTCACCCCTCCACTTT.

The chain carries TRBV4-1 and TRBJ2-1; tentative D call: TRBD2 (5 bases). Between the trimmed V and J ends, which lost 1 base and 0 bases, there was a span of 22 bases. This CDR3 is built from 20 residues. In germline, CDR1 is MGHRA, CDR2 YSYEKL. Written as DNA, the CDR3 is TGCGCCAGCAGCCAAGCCCCTCCGGACTCCAACTGGGGCTCCTACAATGAGCAGTTCTTC. It encodes CASSQAPPDSNWGSYNEQFF.

This clonotype was detected only a few times. V is TRBV9 and J is TRBJ2-1, with no clear D. Trimming pared 3 bases from V and 3 bases from J, leaving 13 bases between. This CDR3 is built from 15 residues. The V gene's germline CDR1 is SGDLS and CDR2 YYNGEE. The CDR3 bases are TGTGCCAGCAGCGCCTATCGTAGAGACTACAATGAGCAGTTCTTC. This codes for CASSAYRRDYNEQFF. The whole variable domain, filled in from reference TRBV9 and TRBJ2-1, reads DSGVTQTPKHLITATGQRVTLRCSPRSGDLSVYWYQQSLDQGLQFLIQYYNGEERAKGNILERFSAQQFPDLHSELNLSSLELGDSALYFCASSAYRRDYNEQFFGPGTRLTVL.

J is TRBJ2-2 and V is TRBV2, with D tentatively TRBD2 (6 bases). This CDR3 spans 15 amino acids. V dropped 7 bases and J dropped 2 bases, with 14 bases sitting between them. Looked up from germline, CDR1 is SNHLY and CDR2 is FYNNEI. CDR3 bases: TGTGCCAGCACTACCCATAGCGGTAACACCGGGGAGCTGTTTTTT. Translating gives CASTTHSGNTGELFF.

This clonotype was counted between two and nine times. The chain employs TRBV20-1 and TRBJ2-7, with 12 bases lining up with TRBD2. Germline CDR1 reads DFQATT; CDR2 reads SNEGSKA (reference sequence). The CDR3 extends over 16 amino acids. The V gene end was trimmed by 0 bases and the J gene end by 1 base; junction bases not matched to a gene: 4. The CDR3 DNA follows: TGCAGTGCTAGAGATCTAGCGGGAGGGTTGTCCTACGAGCAGTACTTC. Encoded protein: CSARDLAGGLSYEQYF.

The V and J genes are TRBV12-3 or TRBV12-4 and TRBJ1-3; D remains unclear. The germline V and J ends were trimmed by 9 bases and 4 bases, with 10 bases remaining between them. This CDR3 contains 12 residues. The CDR3 bases are TGTGCCAGTAACGGTGCCGGAAACACCATATATTTT. Translation: CASNGAGNTIYF.